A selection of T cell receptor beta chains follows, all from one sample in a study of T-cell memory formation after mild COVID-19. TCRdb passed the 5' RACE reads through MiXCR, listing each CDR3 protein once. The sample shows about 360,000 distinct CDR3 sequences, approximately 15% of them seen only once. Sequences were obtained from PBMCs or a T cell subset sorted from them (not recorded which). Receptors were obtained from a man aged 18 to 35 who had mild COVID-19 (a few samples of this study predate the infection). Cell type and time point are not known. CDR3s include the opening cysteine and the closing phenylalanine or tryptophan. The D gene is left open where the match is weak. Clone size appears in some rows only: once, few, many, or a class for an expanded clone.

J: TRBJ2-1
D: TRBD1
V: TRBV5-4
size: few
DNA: TGTGCCAGCAGCATTGTTGGCAGGGGGCTACTCAATGAGCAGTTCTTC
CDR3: CASSIVGRGLLNEQFF

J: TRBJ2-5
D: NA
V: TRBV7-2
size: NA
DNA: TGTGCCAGCAGCTACCGCAGAAGTCCCCAGGAGACCCAGTACTTC
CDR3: CASSYRRSPQETQYF

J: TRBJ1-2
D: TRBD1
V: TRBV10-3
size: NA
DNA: TGTGCCACCCACAGGGGATACTATGGCTACACCTTC
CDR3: CATHRGYYGYTF

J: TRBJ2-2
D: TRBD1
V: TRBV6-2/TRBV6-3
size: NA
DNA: TGTGCCAGCAGTTGGGACAGGGGGTATGACACCGGGGAGCTGTTTTTT
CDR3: CASSWDRGYDTGELFF

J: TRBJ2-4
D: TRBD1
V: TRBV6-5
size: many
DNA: TGTGCCAGCAGTTACGGACACGGACAGGGAAGGGCCAAAAACATTCAGTACTTC
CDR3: CASSYGHGQGRAKNIQYF

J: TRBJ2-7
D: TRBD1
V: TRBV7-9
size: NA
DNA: TGTGCCAGCAACCCTCTCGGACAGGGCTCCTACGAGCAGTACTTC
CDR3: CASNPLGQGSYEQYF

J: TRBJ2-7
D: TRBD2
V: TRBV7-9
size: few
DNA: TGTGCCAGCAGCTTCCCAGCTAGCGGTAGCTCCTACGAGCAGTACTTC
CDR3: CASSFPASGSSYEQYF

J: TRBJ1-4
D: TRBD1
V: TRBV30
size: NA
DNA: TGTGCCTGGAGTGTACTGACAGGGGTTAATGAAAAACTGTTTTTT
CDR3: CAWSVLTGVNEKLFF

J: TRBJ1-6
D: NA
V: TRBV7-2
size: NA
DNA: TGTGCCAGCAGAGTACAGATCAATTCACCCCTCCACTTT
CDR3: CASRVQINSPLHF

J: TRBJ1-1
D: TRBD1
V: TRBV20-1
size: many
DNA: TGCAGTGCCCTAGGGGGCGCCGGCACTGAAGCTTTCTTT
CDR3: CSALGGAGTEAFF